This T cell receptor beta chain derives from a study of vaccination effects on CD4 cells after COVID-19. Under the ViraFEST assay, PBMC were stimulated with viral peptide pools so that antigen-specific CD4+ T cells expanded. Sequencing was performed afterwards. An approximately nine-day culture period preceded the isolation of CD4+ T cells. Vaccinated participants had no history of SARS-CoV-2 infection and tested negative for nucleocapsid antibodies. Peptides at approximately 9.6 ug/ml and IL-2 at about 10 IU/ml were added to around 2 million PBMC per well. Generated by immunoSEQ multiplex PCR, the TCRdb table keeps only in-frame clones and is missing some. The sample contains roughly 41,000 clones, 70% of which appear only once. This clone was counted between two and nine times. Its antigen is unidentified. Sequenced here: CD4+ T cells from PBMCs cultured with HCoV-OC43 spike peptides, sampled before COVID-19 vaccination. The subset was: HCoV-OC43 spike overlapping peptide pool stimulation. This clonotype originated in a human donor who received a COVID-19 vaccine.

Written as DNA, the CDR3 is TGTGCCAGCAGTTATGGGGCCTCGGGCCAGCCCCAGCATTTT. Residues: CASSYGASGQPQHF. The genes are TRBV6-5 and TRBJ1-5; D may be TRBD1 (5 bases). Germline V CDR1 and CDR2: MNHEY, SVGAGI. The CDR3 covers 14 residues. Trimming pared 3 bases from V and 7 bases from J, leaving 13 bases between.